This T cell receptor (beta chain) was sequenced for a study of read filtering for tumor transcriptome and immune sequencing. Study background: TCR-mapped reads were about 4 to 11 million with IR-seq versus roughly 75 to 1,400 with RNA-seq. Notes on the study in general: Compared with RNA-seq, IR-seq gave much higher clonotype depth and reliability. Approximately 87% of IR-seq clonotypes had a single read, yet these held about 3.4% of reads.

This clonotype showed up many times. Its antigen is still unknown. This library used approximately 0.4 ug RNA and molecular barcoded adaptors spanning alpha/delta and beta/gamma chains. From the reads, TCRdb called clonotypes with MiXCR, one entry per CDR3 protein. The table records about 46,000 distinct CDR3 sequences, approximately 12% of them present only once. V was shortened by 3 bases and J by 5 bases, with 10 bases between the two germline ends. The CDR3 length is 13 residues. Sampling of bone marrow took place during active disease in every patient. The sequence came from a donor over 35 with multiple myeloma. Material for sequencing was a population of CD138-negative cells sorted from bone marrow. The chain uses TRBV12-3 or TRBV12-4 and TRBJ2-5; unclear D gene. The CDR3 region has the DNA TGTGCCAGCAGTTTTGGCAGGACGGAGACCCAGTACTTC. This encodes CASSFGRTETQYF.